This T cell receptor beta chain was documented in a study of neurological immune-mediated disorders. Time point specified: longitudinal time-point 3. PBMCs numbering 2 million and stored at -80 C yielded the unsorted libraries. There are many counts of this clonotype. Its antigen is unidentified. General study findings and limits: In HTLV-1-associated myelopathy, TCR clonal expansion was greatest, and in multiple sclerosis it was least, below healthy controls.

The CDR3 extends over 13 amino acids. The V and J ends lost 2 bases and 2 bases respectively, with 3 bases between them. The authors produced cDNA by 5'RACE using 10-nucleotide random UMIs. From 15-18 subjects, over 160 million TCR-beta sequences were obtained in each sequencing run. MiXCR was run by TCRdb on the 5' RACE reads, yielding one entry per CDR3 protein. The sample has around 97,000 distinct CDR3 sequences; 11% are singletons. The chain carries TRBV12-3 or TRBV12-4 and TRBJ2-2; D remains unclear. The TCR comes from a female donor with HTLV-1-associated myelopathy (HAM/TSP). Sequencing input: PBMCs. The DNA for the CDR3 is TGTGCCAGCAGTTTAACTAACACCGGGGAGCTGTTTTTT. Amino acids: CASSLTNTGELFF.